These 18 T cell receptor beta chains originate from one sample sequenced in a study of Ad26.COV2.S vaccination and SARS-CoV-2 variants. The data were produced by immunoSEQ multiplex PCR, yet TCRdb's version contains in-frame clones alone and is incomplete. The table includes about 97,000 clones, around 82% detected once. The specimen was peripheral blood, collected after recovery from COVID-19. These receptors all come from a human donor who had recovered from COVID-19.

The chain uses TRBV5-1 and TRBJ1-1; D gene uncertain. The CDR3 extends over 16 amino acids. The ends were cut back, 0 bases at V and 4 bases at J, with 16 bases in the middle. Germline-derived CDR1 and CDR2 are SGHRS and YFSETQ. CDR3: CASSLGGSHLSTEAFF. DNA for the CDR3: TGCGCCAGCAGCTTGGGTGGGTCCCATTTAAGCACTGAAGCTTTCTTT.

The gene calls are TRBV28 and TRBJ1-1; D is unresolved. The V end lost 3 bases, the J end lost 11 bases, and 19 bases lay between the germline ends. CDR1 is MDHEN and CDR2 is SYDVKM in the germline V gene. This CDR3 region has 14 residues. CDR3 in amino acids: CASSLPSQVERAFF. The CDR3 DNA sequence: TGTGCCAGCAGTTTGCCCTCCCAGGTTGAAAGGGCTTTCTTT.

The chain carries TRBV20-1 and TRBJ2-5, with D perhaps matching TRBD1 (6 bases). The CDR3 runs 13 residues. The germline V gene encodes CDR1 DFQATT and CDR2 SNEGSKA (reference sequence). The ends were cut back, 3 bases at V and 4 bases at J, with 12 bases in the middle. The CDR3 spells CSASQGSGETQYF. Here the CDR3 DNA reads TGCAGTGCTAGTCAGGGGTCGGGAGAGACCCAGTACTTC.

The gene calls are TRBV6-2 or TRBV6-3 and TRBJ2-1, with 13 bases identical to TRBD2. The length of the CDR3 is 16 residues. CDR1 and CDR2 from the germline V gene are MNHEY and SVGEGT. The junction had 8 bases not matched to a gene; V was cut back by 6 bases and J by 6 bases. The CDR3 reads CASSKQGLAGSNEQFF. The CDR3 region has the DNA TGTGCCAGCAGCAAACAGGGACTAGCGGGGTCCAATGAGCAGTTCTTC.

There are a few counts of this clone. The rearrangement links TRBV9 to TRBJ2-2; D tentatively reads TRBD1 or TRBD2 (6 bases each). The CDR3 is 16 amino acids. V lost 4 bases and J lost 5, with 18 bases in between. The germline V gene encodes CDR1 SGDLS and CDR2 YYNGEE. The CDR3: CASSTVRGPGTGELFF. In DNA, the CDR3 is TGTGCCAGCAGCACGGTCCGGGGGCCGGGTACCGGGGAGCTGTTTTTT.

The CDR3 DNA sequence: TGTGCCAGCAGTGGAGCTAGTGGAAACACCATATATTTT. Protein: CASSGASGNTIYF. The chain links TRBV28 to TRBJ1-3; D uncertain. The V and J ends lost 5 bases and 3 bases respectively, with 8 bases between them. Per the germline V gene, CDR1 is MDHEN and CDR2 is SYDVKM. The CDR3 covers 13 residues.

This clone was picked up a small number of times. V usage is TRBV28 and J usage is TRBJ2-7, with 8 bases fitting TRBD2. The length of the CDR3 is 13 residues. J lost 4 bases, V lost 9 bases, and 8 bases had no gene match. Germline V gives CDR1 MDHEN, CDR2 SYDVKM. DNA of the CDR3: TGTGCCAGTAGCGGGACTCCTTTTTACGAGCAGTACTTC. It specifies CASSGTPFYEQYF.

The chain links TRBV6-6 to TRBJ1-2; 7 bases line up with TRBD1. V lost 5 bases and J lost 1; bases outside the gene matches: 7. The CDR3 has 15 residues. Germline loops: CDR1 MNHNY, CDR2 SVGAGI (reference sequence). CDR3 sequence: CASSPTGQINYGYTF. CDR3 DNA: TGTGCCAGCAGTCCGACGGGACAGATTAACTATGGCTACACCTTC.

V is TRBV10-1 and J is TRBJ2-2; TRBD2 might be the D (5 bases). V dropped 3 bases and J dropped 4 bases, with 12 bases sitting between them. This CDR3 region has 15 residues. From germline, CDR1 is WNHNN and CDR2 SYGVQD (reference sequence). The CDR3 region is CASSDRGTGTGELFF. The CDR3, as DNA: TGCGCCAGCAGTGATCGGGGAACGGGCACCGGGGAGCTGTTTTTT.

The chain uses TRBV2 and TRBJ2-7, with 10 bases matching TRBD1. Germline CDR1 SNHLY, CDR2 FYNNEI. This CDR3 is built from 15 residues. Trimming at V came to 6 bases and at J to 2 bases, leaving 7 bases not matched to a gene. The CDR3 DNA reads as TGTGCCAGCAGGATAACGGGACAGGGGACCTACGAGCAGTACTTC. Protein: CASRITGQGTYEQYF.

V and J are TRBV4-2 and TRBJ2-5; D gene unclear. The CDR3 totals 14 residues. The V gene lost 0 bases and the J gene lost 2 bases, with 7 bases spanning the gap. Germline CDR1 LGHNA, CDR2 YNFKEQ. The CDR3 DNA follows: TGTGCCAGCAGCCAAGATCCCGAACAAGAGACCCAGTACTTC. Translated, it gives CASSQDPEQETQYF.

This chain joins TRBV24-1 and TRBJ2-5, with a tentative D call TRBD1 (6 bases). The CDR3 has 16 residues. Per the germline V gene, CDR1 is KGHDR and CDR2 is SFDVKD. V lost 2 bases and J 3 bases, leaving 15 bases between the germline ends. The CDR3 reads CATSDYGGGLKETQYF. The CDR3 DNA reads as TGTGCCACCAGTGATTATGGGGGCGGGTTAAAAGAGACCCAGTACTTC.

The V gene is TRBV29-1, the J gene TRBJ2-3; either TRBD1 or TRBD2 may supply D (5 bases each). This CDR3 contains 13 residues. The germline V gene has CDR1 SQVTM and CDR2 ANQGSEA. Trimming cost V 4 bases and J 3 bases, with 11 bases left between them. The CDR3 DNA follows: TGCAGCGTTGTTAGTGAGGGGACAGATACGCAGTATTTT. Translating it yields CSVVSEGTDTQYF.

The rearrangement joins TRBV27 to TRBJ2-5, with D perhaps TRBD1 (5 bases). Germline V gene data show CDR1 as MNHEY and CDR2 as SMNVEV (reference sequence). Trimming removed 2 bases from V and 2 bases from J, with 9 bases in between. The CDR3 sequence is 14 residues long. The DNA of the CDR3 is TGTGCCAGCAGTTTAGTAGGGGCACAAGAGACCCAGTACTTC. This encodes CASSLVGAQETQYF.

This sequence joins TRBV7-2 and TRBJ1-3; perhaps TRBD1 as D (5 bases). Trimming took off 5 bases at V and 11 bases at J, with 13 bases between the two ends. This CDR3 has 12 residues. Germline V gene data show CDR1 as SGHTA and CDR2 as FQGNSA. This chain's CDR3 is CASSRDRYPIYF. The CDR3 DNA reads TGTGCCAGCAGCCGAGACAGATACCCCATATATTTT.

The V gene is TRBV15, the J gene TRBJ1-4; 8 bases are shared with TRBD1. The V gene's germline CDR1 is LNHNV and CDR2 YYDKDF (reference sequence). V shed 0 bases, J shed 5 bases, and the junction held 5 bases outside the gene matches. CDR3 length: 16 residues. The CDR3 DNA is TGTGCCACCAGCAGAGATGAGACAGGGGAAAATGAAAAACTGTTTTTT. This translates into CATSRDETGENEKLFF.

The rearrangement links TRBV7-3 to TRBJ1-6; D might be TRBD1 (6 bases). Looked up from germline, CDR1 is SGHTA and CDR2 is FQGTGA. V dropped 5 bases and J dropped 8 bases, with 10 bases sitting between them. The CDR3 length is 13 residues. The CDR3 DNA reads TGTGCCAGCAGCCCTGGACAGTATTCACCCCTCCACTTT. Translation: CASSPGQYSPLHF.

The rearrangement links TRBV30 to TRBJ1-6; D perhaps matches TRBD1 (5 bases). The V and J ends lost 0 bases and 13 bases respectively, with 16 bases between them. Germline-derived CDR1 and CDR2 are GTSNPN and SVGIG (reference sequence). This CDR3 contains 14 residues. The CDR3 loop reads CAWSVAGPIYPLHF. CDR3 in DNA: TGTGCCTGGAGTGTAGCGGGGCCCATATATCCCCTCCACTTT.